The 25 T cell receptor beta chains below were found in one sample sequenced in a study of blood T cell repertoires in COVID-19. The table came from immunoSEQ multiplex PCR; TCRdb's copy has only in-frame clones and leaves some out. Of 150,000 to 200,000 clones in the sample, more than 85% were seen once. The source material was peripheral blood. Receptors originate from a woman aged 60-75 years with COVID-19, enrolled during active disease.

The rearrangement links TRBV6-2 or TRBV6-3 to TRBJ2-7; 10 nucleotides agree with TRBD1. This CDR3 is built from 19 residues. Germline V gene sequence: CDR1 MNHEY, CDR2 SVGEGT. The ends lost 0 bases at V and 2 bases at J; junction bases unmatched: 13. In nucleotides, the CDR3 is TGTGCCAGCAGTTACTCGTTTCGTCGGGACAGGGGTTCCGCCTACGAGCAGTACTTC. Its protein product is CASSYSFRRDRGSAYEQYF.

The V and J genes are TRBV7-6 and TRBJ2-1; 7 bases match TRBD2. CDR1 is SGHVS, CDR2 FNYEAQ, per germline. The CDR3 runs 17 residues. V trimming: 5 bases; J trimming: 0 bases; junction bases outside the gene matches: 10. The CDR3 loop reads CASSPRPSGNSYNEQFF. The CDR3 DNA reads TGTGCCAGCAGCCCCCGTCCAAGCGGGAACTCCTACAATGAGCAGTTCTTC.

The chain couples TRBV4-3 to TRBJ1-2; TRBD1 is a possible D gene (6 bases). The CDR3 extends over 16 amino acids. The V gene lost 0 bases and the J gene lost 4 bases, with 15 bases spanning the gap. CDR1 is LGHNA and CDR2 is YSLEER in the germline V gene. The CDR3 nucleotides read TGCGCCAGCAGCCAAGAGGTGGTTAGGGGGATCTATGGCTACACCTTC. Protein product: CASSQEVVRGIYGYTF.

Only one count was recorded for this clone. This CDR3 reads CASTLAGGGAGELFF. In DNA form, the CDR3 reads TGCGCCAGCACCCTAGCGGGGGGTGGCGCCGGGGAGCTGTTTTTT. J is TRBJ2-2 and V is TRBV5-1; 11 nucleotides line up with TRBD2. The germline gives CDR1 SGHRS, CDR2 YFSETQ. The V segment lost 6 bases and the J segment 6 bases; nucleotides outside the gene matches: 7. The CDR3 is 15 residues long.

The rearrangement joins TRBV21-1 to TRBJ1-2. TRBV21-1 is a known pseudogene. The CDR3 runs to 16 residues. In DNA form, the CDR3 reads TGTGCCAGCAGCAAAGTCTCATTTTGGGACTACTATGGCTACACCTTC. Protein product: CASSKVSFWDYYGYTF.

The rearrangement joins TRBV4-1 to TRBJ2-6; D is unclear. CDR1 MGHRA and CDR2 YSYEKL come from the germline V gene. Trimming took off 2 bases at V and 1 base at J, with 15 bases between the two ends. This CDR3 region has 18 residues. The CDR3 DNA reads TGCGCCAGCAGCCAAATTCCCCCCCCGGGTTCTGGGGCCAACGTCCTGACTTTC. This gives the protein CASSQIPPPGSGANVLTF.

The chain joins TRBV27 to TRBJ2-1, with TRBD2 matching 11 bases. The CDR3 has 16 amino acids. Germline V gene sequence: CDR1 MNHEY, CDR2 SMNVEV (reference sequence). The V and J ends lost 1 base and 9 bases, in that order; junction bases with no gene match: 8. CDR3 nucleotide sequence: TGTGCCAGCAGTTTATTTGCTAGCGGGGGGCATGGTGAGCAGTTCTTC. It codes for CASSLFASGGHGEQFF.

This clone is a singleton in its sample. The chain employs TRBV27 and TRBJ1-1; D is possibly TRBD1 (6 bases). The CDR3 runs 15 residues. Germline assignment: CDR1 MNHEY and CDR2 SMNVEV (reference sequence). V was cut by 0 bases and J by 1 base, with 9 bases left in between. In nucleotides, the CDR3 is TGTGCCAGCAGTTTATCGCTCAGGGGGAACACTGAAGCTTTCTTT. It translates to CASSLSLRGNTEAFF.

In DNA form, the CDR3 reads TGTGCCAGCAGCGTAGGGACAGGGAGTATCCAAGAGACCCAGTACTTC. Amino acids: CASSVGTGSIQETQYF. V gene TRBV9 combines with J gene TRBJ2-5; 8 nucleotides line up with TRBD1. The J segment lost 1 base and the V segment lost 0 bases, leaving 5 bases of the junction unmatched. CDR1 is SGDLS, CDR2 YYNGEE, per germline. This CDR3 is built from 16 residues.

V usage is TRBV18 and J usage is TRBJ1-2; 9 nucleotides match TRBD1. With 3 bases clipped from V and 6 bases from J, the junction kept 2 bases outside the gene matches. This CDR3 spans 13 amino acids. CDR1 and CDR2 (germline): KGHSH, LQKENI. The CDR3 loop reads CASSPRDRDGYTF. CDR3 in DNA: TGTGCCAGCTCACCCCGGGACAGGGATGGCTACACCTTC.

V and J are TRBV7-8 and TRBJ1-5, with a weak D call TRBD1 (5 bases). Germline-derived CDR1 and CDR2 are SGHVS and FQNEAQ. Trimming stripped 5 bases from V and 1 base from J, with 9 bases between. The CDR3 is made up of 14 amino acids. CDR3 nucleotides: TGTGCCAGCAGCACCCGGACAAGCAATCAGCCCCAGCATTTT. The encoded protein is CASSTRTSNQPQHF.

The gene calls are TRBV20-1 and TRBJ1-1; possibly TRBD1 for D (5 bases). CDR3 length: 11 amino acids. The V gene's germline CDR1 is DFQATT and CDR2 SNEGSKA (reference sequence). Trimming removed 7 bases from V and 2 bases from J, with 8 bases in between. CDR3 region: CSGTINTEAFF. The CDR3 bases are TGCAGTGGGACAATTAACACTGAAGCTTTCTTT.

The chain has TRBV10-1 and TRBJ1-2; TRBD1 aligns across 7 bases. Per germline, CDR1 WNHNN and CDR2 SYGVQD (reference sequence). The length of the CDR3 is 17 residues. V shed 1 base and J 3 bases; nucleotides not matched to a gene: 11. CDR3 sequence (DNA): TGCGCCAGCAGTGAGTTCCAGGGGGAACATAGGGACTATGGCTACACCTTC. It codes for CASSEFQGEHRDYGYTF.

This chain links TRBV11-2 with TRBJ1-4; 9 nucleotides line up with TRBD1. V was pared by 5 bases and J by 4 bases, with 8 bases of the junction left unmatched. The CDR3 is made up of 16 amino acids. CDR1 is SGHAT and CDR2 is FQNNGV in the germline V gene. The CDR3 spells CASSGRWTGVNEKLFF. CDR3 sequence (DNA): TGTGCCAGCAGCGGCAGGTGGACAGGGGTTAATGAAAAACTGTTTTTT.

The chain couples TRBV5-1 to TRBJ2-3; D remains ambiguous. The CDR3 extends over 12 amino acids. Germline values: CDR1 SGHRS, CDR2 YFSETQ. Trimming pared 2 bases from V and 3 bases from J, leaving 4 bases between. The CDR3, as DNA: TGCGCCAGCAGCTTAGAGACAGATACGCAGTATTTT. Residues: CASSLETDTQYF.

The gene calls are TRBV19 and TRBJ1-5, with D perhaps TRBD1 (6 bases). V was trimmed by 5 bases and J by 2 bases, leaving 16 bases between them. Germline V gene lookup returns CDR1 LNHDA and CDR2 SQIVND (reference sequence). CDR3 length: 16 residues. CDR3 coding DNA: TGTGCCAGTAGTTGGGGGGGCTCCCGAGGCAATCAGCCCCAGCATTTT. Encoded protein: CASSWGGSRGNQPQHF.

V is TRBV12-3 or TRBV12-4 and J is TRBJ1-5; 8 nucleotides align to TRBD1. The CDR3 is 13 amino acids. V lost 7 bases to trimming and J lost 6 bases; unmatched junction nucleotides: 5. The CDR3 DNA sequence: TGTGCCAGCATGCGACAGGGGTCTCAGCCCCAGCATTTT. This codes for CASMRQGSQPQHF.

This clone appeared a single time. The chain uses TRBV11-2 and TRBJ1-1; weak D call: TRBD1 (5 bases). The CDR3 spans 13 residues. V was cut by 3 bases and J by 1 base, with 6 bases left in between. Per germline, CDR1 SGHAT and CDR2 FQNNGV. The CDR3 DNA sequence: TGTGCCAGCAGCTTCGGACAGAACACTGAAGCTTTCTTT. The encoded protein is CASSFGQNTEAFF.

The chain combines TRBV25-1 with TRBJ2-2; a possible D gene is TRBD1 (5 bases). The CDR3 consists of 13 residues. Germline assignment: CDR1 MGHDK and CDR2 SYGVNS. V shed 7 bases and J shed 1 base, with 7 bases lying between them. The CDR3 DNA follows: TGTGCCAGCACCGGACAGAACACCGGGGAGCTGTTTTTT. As protein: CASTGQNTGELFF.

V usage is TRBV19 and J usage is TRBJ2-2; TRBD2 is a possible D gene (6 bases). There are 15 residues in the CDR3. The V gene lost 6 bases and the J gene lost 4 bases, with 15 bases spanning the gap. CDR1 LNHDA and CDR2 SQIVND come from the germline V gene (reference sequence). In DNA, the CDR3 is TGTGCCAGTAGAGCCCGGAGGGGCGGCACCGGGGAGCTGTTTTTT. Protein sequence: CASRARRGGTGELFF.

The rearrangement joins TRBV27 to TRBJ2-7; TRBD1 agrees at 7 bases. Trimming cost V 5 bases and J 1 base; bases outside gene matches: 5. The CDR3 runs 14 residues. Germline V gene sequence: CDR1 MNHEY, CDR2 SMNVEV (reference sequence). CDR3 loop: CASSDPGQSYEQYF. In DNA form, the CDR3 reads TGTGCCAGCAGTGACCCGGGACAGTCCTACGAGCAGTACTTC.

The rearrangement joins TRBV4-2 to TRBJ2-7; 8 bases line up with TRBD1. The V segment lost 2 bases and the J segment 2 bases; nucleotides outside the gene matches: 5. From germline, CDR1 is LGHNA and CDR2 YNFKEQ. There are 15 residues in the CDR3. The CDR3: CASSQLRDRPYEQYF. The CDR3 nucleotides are TGTGCCAGCAGCCAACTGCGGGACAGGCCCTACGAGCAGTACTTC.

This sequence joins TRBV18 and TRBJ2-7; 8 bases match TRBD2. The CDR3 runs 15 residues. Per germline, CDR1 KGHSH and CDR2 LQKENI. The V and J ends lost 2 bases and 2 bases, in that order; junction bases with no gene match: 5. The CDR3 DNA is TGTGCCAGCTCACCAGGGACTAGTGGGACCTACGAGCAGTACTTC. The encoded protein is CASSPGTSGTYEQYF.

The CDR3 DNA reads as TGTGCCAGTAAGAGCCCTAGCGGGGGGGTAAGGAATGAGCAGTTCTTC. Its translation: CASKSPSGGVRNEQFF. The V and J genes are TRBV19 and TRBJ2-1; 12 positions match TRBD2. Germline loops: CDR1 LNHDA, CDR2 SQIVND (reference sequence). This CDR3 comprises 16 residues. Losses at the gene ends were 7 bases for V and 7 bases for J; bases not matched to a gene: 11.

The rearrangement links TRBV9 to TRBJ2-7; 7 bases map to TRBD1. The CDR3 length is 14 residues. The V segment lost 4 bases and the J segment 5 bases; nucleotides outside the gene matches: 9. CDR1 is SGDLS and CDR2 is YYNGEE in the germline V gene. The DNA of the CDR3 is TGTGCCAGCAGCACCCAGACAGGGTCGAACGAGCAGTACTTC. Its translation: CASSTQTGSNEQYF. The whole variable domain, filled in from reference TRBV9 and TRBJ2-7, reads DSGVTQTPKHLITATGQRVTLRCSPRSGDLSVYWYQQSLDQGLQFLIQYYNGEERAKGNILERFSAQQFPDLHSELNLSSLELGDSALYFCASSTQTGSNEQYFGPGTRLTVT.